Presented here are 2 T cell receptor beta chains from one specimen sequenced in a study of T cells in tuberculosis. Only in-frame clones appear in the TCRdb table, and some are missing; sequencing was by immunoSEQ multiplex PCR. Of more than 70,000 clones in the sample, approximately 91% are singletons; the top ten hold under 2.5%. Cells were sorted from thawed PBMC rested overnight and stained with GMM-loaded CD1B tetramer, viability dye and anti-CD3. The lipid loaded on the CD1B tetramers was C32 glucose monomycolate from Rhodococcus equi. Sequencing was carried out using CD1b-GMM tetramer-negative cells sorted from PBMCs. These receptors came from an adult woman with latent tuberculosis.

The chain has TRBV7-9 and TRBJ2-1, with 8 positions matching TRBD1. Germline V gene data show CDR1 as SEHNR and CDR2 as FQNEAQ (reference sequence). Trimming cost V 5 bases and J 4 bases; bases outside gene matches: 10. The CDR3 has 16 residues. CDR3 protein: CASSGRTGKEYNEQFF. The CDR3 nucleotides read TGTGCCAGCAGCGGCCGGACAGGGAAAGAGTACAATGAGCAGTTCTTC. Looking up the rest from reference TRBV7-9 and TRBJ2-1 gives the full variable domain: DTGVSQNPRHKITKRGQNVTFRCDPISEHNRLYWYRQTLGQGPEFLTYFQNEAQLEKSRLLSDRFSAERPKGSFSTLEIQRTEQGDSAMYLCASSGRTGKEYNEQFFGPGTRLTVL.

This chain joins TRBV6-5 and TRBJ1-2, with a possible D match to TRBD1 (5 bases). Trimming stripped 10 bases from V and 4 bases from J, with 16 bases between. This CDR3 has 13 residues. Germline V gene sequence: CDR1 MNHEY, CDR2 SVGAGI. For the CDR3, the DNA is TGTGCCACCAACACGGAAAGGGGCTATGGCTACACCTTC. It translates to CATNTERGYGYTF.